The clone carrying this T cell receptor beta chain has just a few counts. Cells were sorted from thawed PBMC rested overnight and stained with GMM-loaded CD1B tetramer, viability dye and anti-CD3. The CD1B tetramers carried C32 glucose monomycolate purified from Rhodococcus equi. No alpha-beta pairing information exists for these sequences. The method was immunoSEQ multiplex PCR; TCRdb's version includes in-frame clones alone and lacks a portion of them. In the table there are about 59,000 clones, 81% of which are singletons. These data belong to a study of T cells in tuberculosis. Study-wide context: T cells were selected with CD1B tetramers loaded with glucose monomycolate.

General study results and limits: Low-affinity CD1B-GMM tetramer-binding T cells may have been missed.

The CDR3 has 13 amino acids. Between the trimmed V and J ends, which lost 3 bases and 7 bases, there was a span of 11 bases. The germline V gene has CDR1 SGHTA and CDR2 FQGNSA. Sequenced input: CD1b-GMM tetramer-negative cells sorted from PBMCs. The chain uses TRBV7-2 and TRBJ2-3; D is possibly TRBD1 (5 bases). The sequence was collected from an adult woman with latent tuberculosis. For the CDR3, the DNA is TGTGCCAGCAGCTTGCCCAAGGGGAATACGCAGTATTTT. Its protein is CASSLPKGNTQYF.